These T cell receptor beta chains were read from a single sample in a study of CD8 T cells in Susac syndrome. TCRdb re-analysed the immunoSEQ multiplex PCR reads in MiXCR, keeping a single row per CDR3 protein. The table includes over 95,000 distinct CDR3 sequences, around 92% detected once. Material: CD8+ T cells from PBMCs. The receptor set was obtained from a human donor in good health. Both conserved end residues are part of each CDR3.

TRBV7-9,TRBJ1-2,CASSYRDRGAGGYGYTF
TRBV15,TRBJ2-1,CATSRGGSFGNEQFF
TRBV30,TRBJ1-2,CAWNRETGYTF
TRBV27,TRBJ2-7,CASSRPPQASPYEQYF
TRBV5-1,TRBJ2-5,CASSDGRTSGRETQYF
TRBV3-1,TRBJ1-1,CASSQAGATEAFF
TRBV29-1,TRBJ2-1,CSVGASGRANEQFF
TRBV6-5,TRBJ2-1,CASSPVRGGNEQFF
TRBV18,TRBJ2-3,CASSPDTADTQYF
TRBV29-1,TRBJ2-7,CSVNPGQSYEQYF
TRBV29-1,TRBJ2-3,CSVEVGAGPHTQYF
TRBV7-9,TRBJ2-7,CASSPAGGEQYF
TRBV27,TRBJ1-1,CASNEGGGTLNTEAFF
TRBV20-1,TRBJ2-1,CSARDMRVREQFF
TRBV9,TRBJ2-3,CASSVGWSRERTDTQYF
TRBV3-1,TRBJ1-1,CASSQDVGAEAFF
TRBV5-4,TRBJ2-7,CASSQEIRDSTYEQYF
TRBV9,TRBJ2-6,CASSVAWRPGVSSGANVLTF
TRBV6-2/TRBV6-3,TRBJ2-5,CATLVQGPQETQYF
TRBV4-3,TRBJ2-7,CASSQGNQRGLYYEQYF
TRBV3-1,TRBJ1-2,CASSQTVASGYTF
TRBV7-9,TRBJ2-1,CASRGPGLAGNNEQFF
TRBV7-2,TRBJ1-1,CASSPNKGKKPEAFF
TRBV7-8,TRBJ2-5,CASTQPGQETQYF
TRBV13,TRBJ2-5,CASSREGETQYF
TRBV9,TRBJ2-5,CASSDPRGQGREETQYF
TRBV20-1,TRBJ1-4,CSAPPHRGSRPNEKLFF
TRBV20-1,TRBJ2-2,CSARTGANTGELFF
TRBV7-3,TRBJ2-5,CASSLTILGPDQETQYF
TRBV7-2,TRBJ2-7,CASSLEQGSPYEQYF
TRBV20-1,TRBJ2-5,CSAPSGSVQETQYF
TRBV20-1,TRBJ2-1,CSARGLSSYNEQFF
TRBV7-2,TRBJ2-1,CASSLRIGEGAYNEQFF
TRBV5-1,TRBJ2-5,CASDYGGRAGETQYF
TRBV9,TRBJ2-1,CASTVGGGLGDEQFF
TRBV20-1,TRBJ2-7,CSAQDRGRYLNEQYF
TRBV9,TRBJ1-1,CASSVVGGSRAEAFF
TRBV11-2,TRBJ2-7,CASSLVIGMTASYEQYF
TRBV6-5,TRBJ1-6,CASSVKTGPLPLHF
TRBV7-2,TRBJ2-7,CATGRSPPYEQYF
TRBV7-2,TRBJ1-4,CASSPNGQGGEKLFF
TRBV6-6,TRBJ1-1,CASRPARQGSTEAFF
TRBV29-1,TRBJ1-3,CSVGGSSSGNTIYF
TRBV9,TRBJ1-1,CASSVRGDHTEAFF
TRBV20-1,TRBJ1-1,CSARPGLGAFF
TRBV29-1,TRBJ2-1,CSVGDARAFF
TRBV14,TRBJ1-1,CASSQALQGTEAFF
TRBV25-1,TRBJ2-1,CASSLQAGVSYNEQFF
TRBV5-1,TRBJ1-2,CASRVAINYGYTF
TRBV4-2,TRBJ2-1,CASSQDSYNEQFF
TRBV12-3/TRBV12-4,TRBJ1-4,CASSPGGANEKLFF
TRBV6-7,TRBJ2-2,CASSFANGRLAGAGGELFF
TRBV13,TRBJ1-1,CASSLYRRSGNTEAFF